Listed below are T cell receptor beta chains from one sample, sequenced in a study of shared clonotypes between healthy human individuals. The table came from immunoSEQ multiplex PCR; TCRdb's copy has only in-frame clones and leaves some out. The sample lists approximately 2,300,000 clones; roughly 90% were seen once. Sample: naive CD4+ T cells from PBMCs. These receptors all stem from a man aged 18 to 29 in good health. Some clones in this sample may be carry-over from other donors' samples. Both conserved end residues are part of each CDR3. D genes are given only for firm matches. For some rows the clone size is stated as once, few or many, or as a class when expanded; others skip it.

j_gene,d_gene,abundance,v_gene,CDR3nt,CDR3aa
TRBJ2-5,TRBD2,NA,TRBV7-7,TGTGCCAGCAGCCAAGCGGGACTACAAGAGACCCAGTACTTC,CASSQAGLQETQYF
TRBJ2-3,TRBD2,NA,TRBV28,TGTGCCAGCAGTTTTACTAGCGGGAGGAGAAATACGCAGTATTTT,CASSFTSGRRNTQYF
TRBJ2-7,TRBD1,once,TRBV30,TGTGCCTGGAGTGGAACAGGGGCTAGAGAGCAGTACTTC,CAWSGTGAREQYF
TRBJ2-1,TRBD1,NA,TRBV18,TGTGCCAGCTCACCAAGACAGGGGGTGGGGAATGAGCAGTTCTTC,CASSPRQGVGNEQFF
TRBJ2-6,NA,NA,TRBV13,TGTGCCAGCAGCTTACGGGCCTCTGGGGCCAACGTCCTGACTTTC,CASSLRASGANVLTF
TRBJ2-5,TRBD2,NA,TRBV7-2,TGTGCCAGCAGCTTAGGCGGCACTAGCGGACAAGAGACCCAGTACTTC,CASSLGGTSGQETQYF
TRBJ2-1,NA,NA,TRBV9,TGTGCCAGCAGCGTAGGCGGAACCTACAATGAGCAGTTCTTC,CASSVGGTYNEQFF
TRBJ2-3,TRBD1,NA,TRBV5-1,TGCGCCAGCAGTCTGGGGACAGTCACAGATACGCAGTATTTT,CASSLGTVTDTQYF
TRBJ2-1,NA,NA,TRBV5-1,TGCGCCAGCAGTGAGGGCTCCTACAATGAGCAGTTCTTC,CASSEGSYNEQFF
TRBJ1-2,NA,NA,TRBV11-3,TGTGCCAGCAGCTTAGGAACTTCCTATGATGGCTACACCTTC,CASSLGTSYDGYTF
TRBJ1-1,NA,NA,TRBV7-9,TGTGCCAGCAGCTCCGAGGGAGGTAGAACTGAAGCTTTCTTT,CASSSEGGRTEAFF
TRBJ1-2,TRBD1,few,TRBV18,TGTGCCAGCTCACCAAGCGTGGGACAGGGGACCCCTAACTATGGCTACACCTTC,CASSPSVGQGTPNYGYTF
TRBJ1-3,TRBD1,NA,TRBV5-1,TGCGCCAGCAGCTTGGTAGCAGGGGGCCTCTCTGGAAACACCATATATTTT,CASSLVAGGLSGNTIYF
TRBJ2-7,NA,NA,TRBV29-1,TGCAGCGTCCCGGCCGGGGGGCTTTTCGGCTACGAGCAGTACTTC,CSVPAGGLFGYEQYF
TRBJ2-5,TRBD1,NA,TRBV6-6,TGTGCCAGCATGCAGGGGGCCGAGGAGACCCAGTACTTC,CASMQGAEETQYF
TRBJ1-5,NA,NA,TRBV5-5,TGTGCCAGCAGCTTGGGCCCGCGCAATCAGCCCCAGCATTTT,CASSLGPRNQPQHF
TRBJ2-5,NA,NA,TRBV27,TGTGCCAGCAGTCAGCGGGCCCAAGAGACCCAGTACTTC,CASSQRAQETQYF
TRBJ1-4,NA,NA,TRBV28,TGTGCCAGCATGGGCAGGGGAGTTGAAAAACTGTTTTTT,CASMGRGVEKLFF
TRBJ2-1,NA,NA,TRBV7-2,TGTGCCAGCAGCTTTATGAATGAGCAGTTCTTC,CASSFMNEQFF
TRBJ2-5,TRBD2,NA,TRBV6-6,TGTGCCAGCAGTTACGGGGGGAGGGAGAGGGAGACCCAGTACTTC,CASSYGGRERETQYF
TRBJ1-4,NA,NA,TRBV7-9,TGTGCCAGCAGCTTTATGGGGGCGGATGATGAAAAACTGTTTTTT,CASSFMGADDEKLFF
TRBJ2-5,TRBD1,NA,TRBV6-1,TGTGCCAGCAGTGAAATGAGGGGGCCAGTGGAGACCCAGTACTTC,CASSEMRGPVETQYF
TRBJ2-6,NA,NA,TRBV9,TGTGCCAGCAGCCCTTCCGGGGCCAACGTCCTGACTTTC,CASSPSGANVLTF
TRBJ1-5,NA,once,TRBV6-1,TGTGCCAGCAGTGTGGCCGGGGGCCAGCCCCAGCATTTT,CASSVAGGQPQHF
TRBJ1-4,TRBD1,few,TRBV16,TGTGCCAGCAGCCCGGACAGGGCTAATGAAAAACTGTTTTTT,CASSPDRANEKLFF
TRBJ2-7,NA,NA,TRBV18,TGTGCCAGCTCCTTATTCTTAACCCCTGAAGAGCAGTACTTC,CASSLFLTPEEQYF
TRBJ2-7,NA,NA,TRBV2,TGTGCCAGCAGTTCATACGTGTCCTACGAGCAGTACTTC,CASSSYVSYEQYF
TRBJ1-1,TRBD1,few,TRBV9,TGTGCCAGCAGCGTAGGCAACAGGGGAAACACTGAAGCTTTCTTT,CASSVGNRGNTEAFF
TRBJ1-5,NA,NA,TRBV11-1,TGTGCCAGCAGCCCTCATGGAATCGATCAGCCCCAGCATTTT,CASSPHGIDQPQHF
TRBJ1-4,NA,NA,TRBV5-1,TGCGCCAGCAGCTTGGTGGGTCCCTCGGCCGAAAAACTGTTTTTT,CASSLVGPSAEKLFF
TRBJ2-7,NA,once,TRBV30,TGTGCCTGGAGGGAGCAGTCCTCCTACGAGCAGTACTTC,CAWREQSSYEQYF
TRBJ2-3,TRBD2,NA,TRBV19,TGTGCCAGTAGTATCGAGCTAGCGGGAACAGATACGCAGTATTTT,CASSIELAGTDTQYF
TRBJ2-1,NA,NA,TRBV9,TGTGCCAGCAGCATGCGAGATTCCTACAATGAGCAGTTCTTC,CASSMRDSYNEQFF
TRBJ2-7,TRBD1,NA,TRBV9,TGTGCCAGCAGCCCGGGGACAGGGCCCTACGAGCAGTACTTC,CASSPGTGPYEQYF
TRBJ1-3,NA,few,TRBV28,TGTGCCAGCAGTCAGGACAGCCCTTTATCTGGAAACACCATATATTTT,CASSQDSPLSGNTIYF
TRBJ2-5,NA,NA,TRBV18,TGTGCCAGCTCACCTACCGGCCAAGAGACCCAGTACTTC,CASSPTGQETQYF
TRBJ2-5,TRBD1,NA,TRBV6-6,TGTGCCAGCCGGGACAGGGGGCAGGAGACCCAGTACTTC,CASRDRGQETQYF
TRBJ2-4,NA,NA,TRBV23-1,TGCGCCAGCAGTCAATCTACTGATCTAGCCCCAAACATTCAGTACTTC,CASSQSTDLAPNIQYF
TRBJ2-1,NA,NA,TRBV5-1,TGCGCCAGCAGCTTCCAGGGTATCGGCAATGAGCAGTTCTTC,CASSFQGIGNEQFF
TRBJ2-4,NA,NA,TRBV19,TGTGCCAGTAGACGGGGATCAGACATTCAGTACTTC,CASRRGSDIQYF
TRBJ2-5,NA,NA,TRBV11-2,TGTGCCAGCACCAATCTAGCTCAAGAGACCCAGTACTTC,CASTNLAQETQYF
TRBJ1-2,NA,NA,TRBV4-3,TGCGCCAGCAGCCAGAGGCATGTTAACTATGGCTACACCTTC,CASSQRHVNYGYTF
TRBJ2-3,TRBD2,NA,TRBV4-2,TGTGCCAGCAGCCAAGGGGCGGGGGGGGATAGCACGCAGTATTTT,CASSQGAGGDSTQYF
TRBJ2-7,NA,NA,TRBV10-1,TGCGCCAGCAGGGAGGCCAGGGTCAACTCCTACGAGCAGTACTTC,CASREARVNSYEQYF
TRBJ2-1,NA,NA,TRBV9,TGTGCCAGCACCCCCTGGGCTAATTCCTACAATGAGCAGTTCTTC,CASTPWANSYNEQFF
TRBJ1-1,NA,NA,TRBV15,TGTGCCACCAGCAGAGGGGGGGATAGCACTGAAGCTTTCTTT,CATSRGGDSTEAFF
TRBJ1-1,NA,NA,TRBV30,TGTGCCTGGAGTGGCGAAACAGGGAGGCTGGCAGCTTTCTTT,CAWSGETGRLAAFF
TRBJ2-7,TRBD2,NA,TRBV28,TGTGCCAGCAGCCCCGGGGCTAGCGGGGACTACGAGCAGTACTTC,CASSPGASGDYEQYF
TRBJ1-4,NA,NA,TRBV5-3,TGTGCCAGAAGCCCGGAGGGGCAGGTTGGAAATGAAAAACTGTTTTTT,CARSPEGQVGNEKLFF
TRBJ2-5,NA,NA,TRBV28,TGTGCCAGCAGTACTATATCAGGAAAAGAGACCCAGTACTTC,CASSTISGKETQYF
TRBJ2-2,NA,NA,TRBV11-2,TGTGCCAGCAACCAATCCCCCTCTAGCGCCTACACCGGGGAGCTGTTTTTT,CASNQSPSSAYTGELFF
TRBJ2-7,TRBD1,NA,TRBV25-1,TGTGCCAGCAGTATAGAAGGACAGGGTTTTCACGAGCAGTACTTC,CASSIEGQGFHEQYF